The rows below give T cell receptor beta chains drawn from one sample of a study of CXCR3-negative and CXCR3-positive naive CD8 T cells. For each CDR3 protein, TCRdb gives one entry from its re-call of the 5' RACE reads, without DNA. This listing includes around 26,000 distinct CDR3 sequences. The sample consisted of naive CXCR3- CD8+ T cells from blood. Receptors originate from a human donor in good health. Some clones in this sample may be carry-over from other donors' samples. The CDR3 runs from the conserved cysteine through the conserved F or W.

>TRBJ2-7|TRBV7-9
CASSKEGLSYEQYF
>TRBJ2-5|TRBV7-9
CASSVLAGTRETQYF
>TRBJ2-1|TRBV12-3/TRBV12-4
CASSFTGQQGEQFF
>TRBJ2-1|TRBV7-9
CASSLETGGAYNEQFF
>TRBJ2-2|TRBV7-7
CASLDRATGELFF
>TRBJ2-7|TRBV7-2
CASSLVQVAGGRSYEQYF
>TRBJ2-1|TRBV11-2
CASSLSGEQFF
>TRBJ1-1|TRBV4-3
CASSQNPGGRGNTEAFF
>TRBJ2-1|TRBV6-2/TRBV6-3
CASSPGTDFYNEQFF
>TRBJ1-1|TRBV4-2
CASSQENAGGNTEAFF
>TRBJ2-3|TRBV9
CASSGKITLNTDTQYF
>TRBJ2-1|TRBV7-9
CASSLGSSLYEQFF
>TRBJ1-3|TRBV12-2
CASRAKARDSGNTIYF
>TRBJ1-1|TRBV11-1
CASSHRVLGTEAFF
>TRBJ2-1|TRBV14
CASSQGREINEQFF
>TRBJ2-2|TRBV20-1
CSAPTGYTGELFF